This T cell receptor beta chain was recorded in a study of T cell responses to AZD1222 COVID-19 vaccine. A remark on this clone: Its antigen is undetermined.

TCRdb keeps only in-frame clones here, not all; method: immunoSEQ multiplex PCR. The sample records some 120,000 clones, around nine tenths being singletons. Study-level findings and limits: The breadth and depth of Spike-specific TCRs increased once two AZD1222 doses had been given. Clonal diversity may have been underestimated, and the donors were mostly white British, with more females than males.

Trimming left V 0 bases short and J 7 bases short, with 1 base between. CDR1 SGHTA and CDR2 FQGTGA come from the germline V gene. CDR3 length: 12 amino acids. The receptor was isolated from an adult in good health. Sequences were derived from peripheral blood, sampled on day 0 of MenACWY control vaccination. V usage is TRBV7-3 and J usage is TRBJ1-6; no firm D call. CDR3 sequence (DNA): TGTGCCAGCAGCTTAACAAATTCACCCCTCCACTTT. Its protein product is CASSLTNSPLHF.